These T cell receptor beta chains were read from a single sample in a study of graft-versus-host responses after intestinal transplantation. No antigen has been identified for these receptors. Some clones are missing from TCRdb's copy, which holds only in-frame ones; the method was immunoSEQ multiplex PCR. The data show some 23,000 clones, roughly 78% seen once. This sample comprised unstimulated CD8+ T cells sorted from spleen or lymph node cells, obtained before transplant. Receptors originate from a human donor who was the organ donor for an intestinal transplant. CDR3s include the opening cysteine and the closing phenylalanine or tryptophan. D genes are given only for firm matches. Size is stated for part of the rows, as once, few or many counts, or as a class when the clone is expanded.

CDR3 protein,CDR3 DNA,clone size,D gene,J gene,V gene
CASSLGTGRRSPLHF,TGTGCCAGCAGCTTAGGGACAGGGAGGAGGTCACCCCTCCACTTT,.,TRBD1,TRBJ1-6,TRBV13
CASSLPTAGSEPYEQYF,TGCGCCAGCAGCCTCCCTACTGCCGGGTCAGAGCCCTACGAGCAGTACTTC,.,.,TRBJ2-7,TRBV5-1
CASSKPGTGGDLNQPQHF,TGTGCCAGTAGTAAACCAGGGACAGGGGGCGATCTTAATCAGCCCCAGCATTTT,few,TRBD1,TRBJ1-5,TRBV19
CASSFGGENTEAFF,TGTGCCAGCAGTTTTGGGGGGGAGAACACTGAAGCTTTCTTT,.,.,TRBJ1-1,TRBV6-5
CASSFGGNDGYTF,TGTGCCAGCAGTTTCGGGGGGAACGATGGCTACACCTTC,once,.,TRBJ1-2,TRBV6-5
CASSQDPAGFPRETQYF,TGTGCCAGCAGCCAAGATCCCGCGGGATTCCCGCGAGAGACCCAGTACTTC,.,.,TRBJ2-5,TRBV14
CSSSHVGRASENTIYF,TGTTCCAGCAGCCATGTTGGCAGGGCATCTGAAAACACCATATATTTT,.,.,TRBJ1-3,TRBV5-6
CASSQATTSTSYEQYF,TGCGCCAGCAGCCAAGCAACGACGTCTACCTCCTACGAGCAGTACTTC,.,.,TRBJ2-7,TRBV4-1
CASSSGGMTGELFF,TGTGCCAGCAGTTCCGGGGGTATGACCGGGGAGCTGTTTTTT,.,.,TRBJ2-2,TRBV6-5
CASSQDLATFSYEQYF,TGCGCCAGCAGCCAAGATCTAGCGACCTTCTCCTACGAGCAGTACTTC,.,.,TRBJ2-7,TRBV4-1
CASIPLGGSINEAFF,TGCGCCAGCATCCCGCTTGGGGGGTCCATTAATGAAGCTTTCTTT,.,.,TRBJ1-1,TRBV4-1
CASSMGTGATEAFF,TGTGCCAGTAGTATGGGGACAGGGGCCACTGAAGCTTTCTTT,.,TRBD1,TRBJ1-1,TRBV19
CASSQSPVLGTGYNEQFF,TGCGCCAGCAGTCAATCCCCCGTTTTAGGGACAGGGTACAATGAGCAGTTCTTC,.,TRBD1,TRBJ2-1,TRBV23-1
CASSLRQAPYEQYF,TGTGCCAGCAGTTTACGACAGGCGCCTTACGAGCAGTACTTC,.,.,TRBJ2-7,TRBV27
CASSARDYLNTGELFF,TGTGCCAGCAGCGCTCGGGACTATCTGAACACCGGGGAGCTGTTTTTT,.,TRBD2,TRBJ2-2,TRBV7-9
CATSRAQPRESSYNEQFF,TGTGCCACCAGCAGAGCCCAGCCGCGGGAGAGCTCCTACAATGAGCAGTTCTTC,.,TRBD2,TRBJ2-1,TRBV15
CASSLAFLSGRAGETQYF,TGCGCCAGCAGCTTGGCCTTTCTGAGCGGGAGGGCCGGAGAGACCCAGTACTTC,.,TRBD2,TRBJ2-5,TRBV5-1
CASSLGQGTYEQYF,TGCGCCAGCAGCCTGGGACAGGGCACTTACGAGCAGTACTTC,.,TRBD1,TRBJ2-7,TRBV4-1
CASSPQGLAGEIYNEQFF,TGTGCCAGCAGCCCCCAGGGACTAGCGGGAGAAATTTACAATGAGCAGTTCTTC,.,TRBD2,TRBJ2-1,TRBV7-8
CASSFLQGGHTEAFF,TGTGCCAGCAGCTTTTTGCAGGGTGGTCACACTGAAGCTTTCTTT,.,.,TRBJ1-1,TRBV7-9
CAWVDGTVSAHTDTQYF,TGTGCCTGGGTCGATGGAACAGTTTCCGCACACACAGATACGCAGTATTTT,once,.,TRBJ2-3,TRBV30
CASSLDGGGPYGYTF,TGTGCCAGCAGCTTGGACGGGGGCGGCCCCTATGGCTACACCTTC,few,.,TRBJ1-2,TRBV5-6
CASSLSTGGGAEAFF,TGCGCCAGCAGCCTGAGTACAGGGGGCGGCGCTGAAGCTTTCTTT,.,TRBD1,TRBJ1-1,TRBV4-1
CASRDRARPNYGYTF,TGTGCCAGCAGGGACCGTGCGAGGCCAAATTATGGCTACACCTTC,.,.,TRBJ1-2,TRBV6-6
CASSLEGDYGYTF,TGTGCCAGCAGCTTAGAGGGAGACTATGGCTACACCTTC,once,.,TRBJ1-2,TRBV13
CASSDYIDSYGYTF,TGTGCCAGCAGTGATTACATCGACAGCTATGGCTACACCTTC,.,.,TRBJ1-2,TRBV6-1
CASSASVRFPNTEAFF,TGTGCCAGCAGTGCCTCCGTAAGGTTCCCGAACACTGAAGCTTTCTTT,.,.,TRBJ1-1,TRBV25-1
CASSLRAYEQYF,TGTGCCAGCAGCTTAAGGGCCTACGAGCAGTACTTC,.,.,TRBJ2-7,TRBV5-6
CASSKVIGGANTGELFF,TGTGCCAGCAGCAAAGTCATAGGGGGCGCGAACACCGGGGAGCTGTTTTTT,.,.,TRBJ2-2,TRBV21-1
CASSLATTEETQYF,TGTGCCAGCAGCTTGGCCACGACAGAAGAGACCCAGTACTTC,.,.,TRBJ2-5,TRBV5-4
CASSPGLHAPGETQYF,TGTGCCAGCAGTCCGGGACTCCATGCCCCGGGAGAGACCCAGTACTTC,.,.,TRBJ2-5,TRBV7-9
CASSQSAGGGDEQFF,TGCGCCAGCAGCCAATCCGCGGGGGGAGGGGATGAGCAGTTCTTC,.,TRBD2,TRBJ2-1,TRBV4-1
CASRGTGVTMEQYF,TGTGCCAGCAGGGGGACAGGGGTAACCATGGAGCAGTACTTC,.,TRBD1,TRBJ2-7,TRBV28
CSVQGGASGYEQFF,TGCAGCGTCCAAGGGGGCGCCTCGGGCTATGAGCAGTTCTTC,.,TRBD1,TRBJ2-1,TRBV29-1
CASSSGLAVNEQFF,TGTGCCAGCAGTTCCGGACTAGCGGTTAATGAGCAGTTCTTC,few,TRBD2,TRBJ2-1,TRBV27
CASSQGAGNAFF,TGCGCCAGCAGCCAAGGCGCCGGTAATGCTTTCTTT,.,.,TRBJ1-1,TRBV4-1
CASSVADEQYF,TGTGCCAGCAGCGTAGCGGACGAGCAGTACTTC,.,.,TRBJ2-7,TRBV5-6
CASRPTRDQSSYEQYF,TGTGCCAGCAGACCCACTAGGGACCAGAGCTCCTACGAGCAGTACTTC,.,.,TRBJ2-7,TRBV7-8
CASSQETSGPTDTQYF,TGTGCCAGCAGCCAAGAAACTAGCGGGCCTACAGATACGCAGTATTTT,once,TRBD2,TRBJ2-3,TRBV14
CASSQEVERGQKSSTDTQYF,TGCGCCAGCAGCCAAGAAGTGGAGCGGGGTCAGAAATCTAGCACAGATACGCAGTATTTT,.,TRBD2,TRBJ2-3,TRBV4-3
CASGRTDAEAFF,TGTGCTAGTGGTCGGACGGACGCTGAAGCTTTCTTT,.,.,TRBJ1-1,TRBV12-5
CASSAAGTLGNEQYF,TGTGCCAGCAGCGCCGCCGGGACTTTAGGCAACGAGCAGTACTTC,.,.,TRBJ2-7,TRBV9
CASSNPRDTLRNTIYF,TGTGCCAGCAGCAATCCCCGGGACACCTTACGAAACACCATATATTTT,.,.,TRBJ1-3,TRBV21-1
CASSFGGNYGYTF,TGTGCCAGCAGCTTTGGGGGCAACTATGGCTACACCTTC,.,.,TRBJ1-2,TRBV7-9
CAISESIGEYTEAFF,TGTGCCATCAGTGAGTCGATAGGGGAATACACTGAAGCTTTCTTT,once,.,TRBJ1-1,TRBV10-3
CASSAGMTYEQYF,TGTGCCAGCAGTGCGGGGATGACCTACGAGCAGTACTTC,few,.,TRBJ2-7,TRBV27
CASSEQGGNQPQHF,TGTGCCAGCAGCGAACAGGGAGGCAATCAGCCCCAGCATTTT,.,.,TRBJ1-5,TRBV9
CASTSFGNEQFF,TGTGCCAGTACCTCCTTTGGAAATGAGCAGTTCTTC,.,.,TRBJ2-1,TRBV19
CASSPGPGGGELFF,TGTGCCAGCAGCCCCGGGCCCGGCGGCGGGGAGCTGTTTTTT,.,.,TRBJ2-2,TRBV7-7
CASSEDGTGGYNEQFF,TGTGCCAGCAGTGAGGACGGGACAGGGGGTTACAATGAGCAGTTCTTC,.,TRBD1,TRBJ2-1,TRBV2